Below are 24 T cell receptor beta chains sequenced from a single sample in a study of OX40 agonist ivuxolimab in advanced cancers. Repertoires were generated with immunoSEQ multiplex PCR, while TCRdb's copy carries only in-frame clones and drops some. The repertoire consists of about 88,000 clones, with over 75% occurring once and the leading ten covering 3.5% to 4%. Sequencing used CD4+ or CD8+ T cells sorted from blood, obtained in a trial of the OX40 agonist ivuxolimab. These receptors all come from an adult with an advanced solid tumor such as melanoma, head and neck, liver or kidney cancer.

This sequence joins TRBV19 and TRBJ2-6; 8 nucleotides agree with TRBD1. V shed 6 bases and J 1 base; nucleotides not matched to a gene: 11. The CDR3 has 18 amino acids. CDR1 is LNHDA and CDR2 is SQIVND in the germline V gene (reference sequence). This CDR3 reads CASRKPGTGRSGANVLTF. The CDR3 coding sequence is TGTGCCAGTAGAAAGCCCGGGACAGGTCGGTCTGGGGCCAACGTCCTGACTTTC.

The chain couples TRBV6-1 to TRBJ1-2; D is possibly TRBD1 (6 bases). V dropped 7 bases and J dropped 7 bases, with 13 bases sitting between them. CDR1 and CDR2 from the germline V gene are MNHNS and SASEGT. This CDR3 comprises 12 residues. The CDR3 nucleotides are TGTGCCAGCACAGGCGCAGGGGTTGGCTACACCTTC. It is translated as CASTGAGVGYTF.

V usage is TRBV7-6 and J usage is TRBJ2-1; D perhaps matches TRBD2 (6 bases). Germline V gene lookup returns CDR1 SGHVS and CDR2 FNYEAQ. The V end lost 1 base, the J end lost 0 bases, and 10 bases lay between the germline ends. The CDR3 is 16 amino acids. The CDR3 DNA is TGTGCCAGCAGCTTAGAAACGGGAGACTCCTACAATGAGCAGTTCTTC. This gives the protein CASSLETGDSYNEQFF.

The chain is built from TRBV11-2 and TRBJ2-1; 7 bases are a match to TRBD2. J lost 10 bases, V lost 1 base, and 16 bases had no gene match. The germline CDR1 and CDR2 sequences are SGHAT and FQNNGV. The CDR3 has 17 residues. The CDR3: CASSLGIKVGGSEEQFF. Written as DNA, the CDR3 is TGTGCCAGCAGCTTAGGGATTAAAGTTGGCGGGAGCGAAGAGCAGTTCTTC.

The rearrangement uses TRBV11-2 and TRBJ2-3, with TRBD1 as a possible D gene (6 bases). CDR1 is SGHAT, CDR2 FQNNGV, per germline. The CDR3 has 15 amino acids. Trimming removed 6 bases from V and 3 bases from J, with 16 bases in between. The CDR3 region is CASRVLQGATDTQYF. CDR3 in DNA: TGTGCCAGCAGGGTATTACAGGGTGCGACAGATACGCAGTATTTT.

J is TRBJ2-3 and V is TRBV7-9; the match to TRBD2 covers 8 bases. Germline-derived CDR1 and CDR2 are SEHNR and FQNEAQ (reference sequence). Trimming took 5 bases from V and 2 from J; bases not matched to a gene: 12. This CDR3 has 17 residues. As DNA, the CDR3 is TGTGCCAGCAGCCCCGGACTAGCATGGGGGGCCACAGATACGCAGTATTTT. Its protein product is CASSPGLAWGATDTQYF. Combining the CDR3 with reference TRBV7-9 and TRBJ2-3 gives the whole variable domain DTGVSQNPRHKITKRGQNVTFRCDPISEHNRLYWYRQTLGQGPEFLTYFQNEAQLEKSRLLSDRFSAERPKGSFSTLEIQRTEQGDSAMYLCASSPGLAWGATDTQYFGPGTRLTVL.

The CDR3 DNA reads TGTGCCAGCAGTCAGAACACCGGGGAGCTGTTTTTT. Amino acid sequence: CASSQNTGELFF. The V call is TRBV6-6, the J call TRBJ2-2, with D unresolved. There are 12 residues in the CDR3. Germline CDR1 MNHNY, CDR2 SVGAGI (reference sequence). The ends were cut back, 5 bases at V and 1 base at J, with 2 bases in the middle.

The chain carries TRBV30 and TRBJ2-7, with D possibly TRBD1 on 6 matching bases. Germline V lookup: CDR1 GTSNPN, CDR2 SVGIG (reference sequence). The CDR3 loop spans 13 amino acids. V was clipped by 0 bases and J by 5 bases, with 11 bases between them. The CDR3 DNA is TGTGCCTGGAGTGTAATACAGGGCGACGAGCAGTACTTC. Translating gives CAWSVIQGDEQYF. Full variable domain (outside the CDR3, taken from reference TRBV30 and TRBJ2-7): SQTIHQWPATLVQPVGSPLSLECTVEGTSNPNLYWYRQAAGRGLQLLFYSVGIGQISSEVPQNLSASRPQDRQFILSSKKLLLSDSGFYLCAWSVIQGDEQYFGPGTRLTVT.

The gene calls are TRBV5-1 and TRBJ2-1; 8 bases are shared with TRBD2. CDR1 is SGHRS and CDR2 is YFSETQ in the germline V gene. After removal of 7 bases from V and 3 bases from J, the junction contained 9 bases not matched to a gene. This CDR3 spans 15 amino acids. As DNA, the CDR3 is TGCGCCAGCGGAGCGGGAGACCTTCTCTACAATGAGCAGTTCTTC. Translated: CASGAGDLLYNEQFF.

The chain combines TRBV28 with TRBJ2-3; 8 bases map to TRBD1. CDR1 MDHEN and CDR2 SYDVKM come from the germline V gene. The trim removed 6 bases at V and 2 bases at J, leaving 7 bases unmatched. CDR3 size: 15 residues. CDR3 nucleotide sequence: TGTGCCAGCAGCCGGACAGGGTATTCCACAGATACGCAGTATTTT. Translating it yields CASSRTGYSTDTQYF.

The chain carries TRBV18 and TRBJ1-4; possible D gene TRBD1, 5 bases. The CDR3 sequence is 13 residues long. Germline-derived CDR1 and CDR2 are KGHSH and LQKENI. Trimming left V 4 bases short and J 8 bases short, with 11 bases between. The CDR3 sequence: CASSRGVGEKLFF. As DNA, the CDR3 is TGTGCCAGCTCACGAGGGGTAGGGGAAAAACTGTTTTTT. Supplemented by reference TRBV18 and TRBJ1-4, the full variable domain reads NAGVMQNPRHLVRRRGQEARLRCSPMKGHSHVYWYRQLPEEGLKFMVYLQKENIIDESGMPKERFSAEFPKEGPSILRIQQVVRGDSAAYFCASSRGVGEKLFFGSGTQLSVL.

The CDR3 spells CASREGGGYTF. Here the CDR3 DNA reads TGTGCCAGCCGGGAGGGTGGCGGCTACACCTTC. The chain employs TRBV27 and TRBJ1-2; D is uncertain. In germline, CDR1 is MNHEY, CDR2 SMNVEV (reference sequence). The ends were cut back, 8 bases at V and 8 bases at J, with 12 bases in the middle. This CDR3 is 11 amino acids long.

The gene calls are TRBV9 and TRBJ2-7; 9 bases agree with TRBD1. Trimming cost V 4 bases and J 3 bases; bases outside gene matches: 14. CDR3 size: 17 residues. CDR1 SGDLS and CDR2 YYNGEE come from the germline V gene. The CDR3 region is CASSPAPWTGARYEQYF. The CDR3 DNA is TGTGCCAGCAGCCCCGCCCCCTGGACAGGGGCCCGCTACGAGCAGTACTTC.

This clone occurred once. This chain joins TRBV9 and TRBJ2-3; 10 bases match TRBD2. The ends lost 1 base at V and 2 bases at J; junction bases unmatched: 4. The CDR3 consists of 16 residues. The V gene's germline CDR1 is SGDLS and CDR2 YYNGEE. In nucleotides, the CDR3 is TGTGCCAGCAGCGTATTTCTAGCGGGAGCCACAGATACGCAGTATTTT. It translates to CASSVFLAGATDTQYF.

The chain has TRBV28 and TRBJ1-1; D unresolved. CDR3 length equals 12 residues. Germline CDR1 is MDHEN and CDR2 is SYDVKM. V lost 10 bases and J lost 5, with 14 bases in between. The CDR3, as DNA: TGTGCCACCTTCTTCGGCGCAACTGAAGCTTTCTTT. It encodes CATFFGATEAFF.

The chain carries TRBV4-1 and TRBJ1-4, with TRBD1 matching over 7 bases. The germline V gene encodes CDR1 MGHRA and CDR2 YSYEKL. The V segment lost 4 bases and the J segment 8 bases; nucleotides outside the gene matches: 10. This CDR3 region has 15 residues. CDR3 sequence reads: CASSPLTGLEEKLFF. CDR3 coding DNA: TGCGCCAGCAGCCCCCTGACAGGGTTGGAGGAAAAACTGTTTTTT.

The rearrangement uses TRBV5-1 and TRBJ2-1, with D possibly TRBD2 on 5 matching bases. Per germline, CDR1 SGHRS and CDR2 YFSETQ. Deletions cut 2 bases from V and 3 bases from J, with 12 bases between. The CDR3 runs 15 residues. CDR3 amino acids: CASSLEGVDYNEQFF. Written as DNA, the CDR3 is TGCGCCAGCAGCTTAGAGGGAGTGGACTACAATGAGCAGTTCTTC.

CDR3 DNA: TGTGCCAGCAGCCCAGGGGGGGGGCTGGAGACCCAGTACTTC. It yields the protein CASSPGGGLETQYF. The chain has TRBV14 and TRBJ2-5; possibly TRBD1 or TRBD2 for D (7 bases each). The CDR3 is made up of 14 amino acids. Trimming left V 4 bases short and J 5 bases short, with 14 bases between. CDR1 and CDR2 from the germline V gene are SGHDN and FVKESK.

The CDR3 here is CASSLGGGDAGELFF. CDR3 coding DNA: TGCGCCAGCAGCTTGGGCGGGGGCGATGCCGGGGAGCTGTTTTTT. The chain combines TRBV5-1 with TRBJ2-2, with TRBD2 as a possible D gene (7 bases). V dropped 0 bases and J dropped 6 bases, with 12 bases sitting between them. The length of the CDR3 is 15 residues. The germline V gene encodes CDR1 SGHRS and CDR2 YFSETQ.

In this sample, this clone turned up once. The genes are TRBV19 and TRBJ2-3, with 9 bases identical to TRBD1. With V trimmed by 1 base and J by 3 bases, 2 bases remained unmatched. Germline V lookup: CDR1 LNHDA, CDR2 SQIVND (reference sequence). The CDR3 contains 15 residues. CDR3: CASSIVGTGTDTQYF. DNA of the CDR3: TGTGCCAGTAGTATAGTCGGGACAGGGACAGATACGCAGTATTTT.

The chain carries TRBV6-5 and TRBJ1-5; 11 bases align to TRBD1. J was trimmed by 4 bases and V by 8 bases; bases with no gene match: 1. Germline CDR1 reads MNHEY; CDR2 reads SVGAGI. CDR3 length: 13 amino acids. CDR3 region: CASGTGGNQPQHF. The CDR3 nucleotides read TGTGCCAGCGGGACAGGGGGTAATCAGCCCCAGCATTTT.

This chain links TRBV7-9 with TRBJ1-1; D uncertain. This CDR3 region has 12 residues. The ends were cut back, 5 bases at V and 4 bases at J, with 8 bases in the middle. Germline CDR1 is SEHNR and CDR2 is FQNEAQ (reference sequence). CDR3: CASSPNPTEAFF. CDR3 DNA: TGTGCCAGCAGCCCAAATCCCACTGAAGCTTTCTTT.

This clone was detected a few times. The gene calls are TRBV5-6 and TRBJ2-1, with TRBD2 matching 13 bases. Germline V lookup: CDR1 SGHDT, CDR2 YYEEEE. The CDR3 has 16 residues. The trim removed 7 bases at V and 5 bases at J, leaving 9 bases unmatched. The CDR3 loop is CASLGLAGEADNEQFF. Written as DNA, the CDR3 is TGTGCCAGCTTAGGACTAGCGGGAGAGGCCGACAATGAGCAGTTCTTC.

The V call is TRBV4-3, the J call TRBJ2-3; 10 positions agree with TRBD2. CDR3 size: 18 residues. Germline trimming cut 0 bases from V and 3 bases from J; bases unmatched to any gene: 9. Germline V gives CDR1 LGHNA, CDR2 YSLEER. The CDR3 loop reads CASSQETSAGGLTDTQYF. CDR3 nucleotides: TGCGCCAGCAGCCAAGAAACTTCAGCGGGAGGGCTAACAGATACGCAGTATTTT.